One and the same sample provided the 5 T cell receptor beta chains below, sequenced in a study of human T cells and chemical hapten exposure. TCRdb redid the calling of the 5' RACE reads with MiXCR, one entry per CDR3 protein. The table shows 75,000 or so distinct CDR3 sequences, with more than 15% occurring only once. Extraction yielded total RNA from whole blood (unfractionated). The receptors stem from a female donor in good health.

This clonotype was observed a few times. The chain carries TRBV24-1 and TRBJ1-1; possibly TRBD1 for D (5 bases). Germline CDR1 KGHDR, CDR2 SFDVKD. The CDR3 is 16 residues long. V lost 5 bases to trimming and J lost 1 base, with 16 bases between them. CDR3 residues: CATSGGGPLGNTEAFF. CDR3 sequence (DNA): TGTGCCACCAGTGGTGGGGGACCTCTAGGGAACACTGAAGCTTTCTTT.

Only a few counts were recorded for this clonotype. The CDR3 nucleotides are TGTGCCAGCAGTTCCGATATCTTCAATGAGCAGTTCTTC. Protein sequence: CASSSDIFNEQFF. The chain uses TRBV6-2 or TRBV6-3 and TRBJ2-1; D uncertain. Trimming stripped 4 bases from V and 6 bases from J, with 10 bases between. The CDR3 runs 13 residues. Per the germline V gene, CDR1 is MNHEY and CDR2 is SVGEGT.

This chain connects TRBV14 to TRBJ2-5; D ambiguous. Germline V CDR1 and CDR2: SGHDN, FVKESK. The CDR3 is 11 residues long. The V gene lost 4 bases and the J gene lost 2 bases, with 2 bases spanning the gap. The CDR3 spells CASSRQETQYF. The CDR3, as DNA: TGTGCCAGCAGCCGACAAGAGACCCAGTACTTC.

This clonotype was detected only a few times. The chain combines TRBV20-1 with TRBJ2-7; no reliable D call. The germline V gene encodes CDR1 DFQATT and CDR2 SNEGSKA (reference sequence). The CDR3 length is 13 residues. Trimming shortened V by 4 bases and J by 0 bases, and 10 bases separated the two germline ends. The CDR3 sequence is CSAMTTASYEQYF. The CDR3 region has the DNA TGCAGTGCTATGACGACGGCCTCCTACGAGCAGTACTTC.

This clonotype was picked up a small number of times. The gene calls are TRBV12-3 or TRBV12-4 and TRBJ1-2; D uncertain. Trimming stripped 6 bases from V and 6 bases from J, with 14 bases between. CDR3 length: 13 amino acids. The chain's CDR3 is CASSPVNEDGYTF. Written as DNA, the CDR3 is TGTGCCAGCAGCCCCGTGAATGAGGATGGCTACACCTTC.